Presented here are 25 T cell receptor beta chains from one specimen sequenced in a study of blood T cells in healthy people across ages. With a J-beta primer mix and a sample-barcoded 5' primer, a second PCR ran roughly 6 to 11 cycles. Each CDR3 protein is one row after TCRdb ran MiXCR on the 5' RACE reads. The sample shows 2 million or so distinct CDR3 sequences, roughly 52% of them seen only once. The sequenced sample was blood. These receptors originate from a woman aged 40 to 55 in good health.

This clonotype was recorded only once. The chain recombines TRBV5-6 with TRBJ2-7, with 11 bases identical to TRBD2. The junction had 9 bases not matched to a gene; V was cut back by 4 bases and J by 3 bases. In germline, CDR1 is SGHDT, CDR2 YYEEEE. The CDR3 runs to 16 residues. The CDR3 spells CASSRRLAGLYYEQYF. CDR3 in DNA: TGTGCCAGCAGCCGACGACTAGCGGGGTTATACTACGAGCAGTACTTC.

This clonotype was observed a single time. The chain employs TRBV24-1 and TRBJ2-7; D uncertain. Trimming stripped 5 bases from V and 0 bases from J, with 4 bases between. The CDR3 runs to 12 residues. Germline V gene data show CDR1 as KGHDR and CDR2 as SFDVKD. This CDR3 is CATSAASYEQYF. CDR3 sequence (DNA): TGTGCCACCAGTGCTGCCTCCTACGAGCAGTACTTC.

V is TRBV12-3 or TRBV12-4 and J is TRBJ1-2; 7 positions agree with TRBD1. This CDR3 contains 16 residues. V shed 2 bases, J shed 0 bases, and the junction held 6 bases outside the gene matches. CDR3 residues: CASSLRAGGSNYGYTF. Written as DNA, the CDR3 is TGTGCCAGCAGTTTACGGGCAGGGGGATCTAACTATGGCTACACCTTC.

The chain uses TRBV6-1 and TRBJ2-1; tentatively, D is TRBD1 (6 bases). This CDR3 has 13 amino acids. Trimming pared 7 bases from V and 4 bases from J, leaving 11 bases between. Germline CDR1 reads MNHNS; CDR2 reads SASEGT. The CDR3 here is CASIWDTYNEQFF. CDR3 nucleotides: TGTGCCAGCATTTGGGACACATACAATGAGCAGTTCTTC.

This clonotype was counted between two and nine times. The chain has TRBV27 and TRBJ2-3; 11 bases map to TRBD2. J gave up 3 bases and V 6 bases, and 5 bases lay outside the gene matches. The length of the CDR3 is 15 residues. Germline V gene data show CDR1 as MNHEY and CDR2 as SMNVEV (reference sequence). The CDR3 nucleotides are TGTGCCAGCAGATCCCTAGCGGGGGGAACAGATACGCAGTATTTT. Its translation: CASRSLAGGTDTQYF.

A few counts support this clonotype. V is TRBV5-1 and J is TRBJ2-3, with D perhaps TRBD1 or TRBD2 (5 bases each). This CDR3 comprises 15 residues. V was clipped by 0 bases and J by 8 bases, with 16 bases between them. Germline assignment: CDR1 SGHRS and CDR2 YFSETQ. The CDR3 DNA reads TGCGCCAGCAGCTTGGAGGGACCGGCCGGCGGTACGCAGTATTTT. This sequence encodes CASSLEGPAGGTQYF. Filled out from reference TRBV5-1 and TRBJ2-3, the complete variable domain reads KAGVTQTPRYLIKTRGQQVTLSCSPISGHRSVSWYQQTPGQGLQFLFEYFSETQRNKGNFPGRFSGRQFSNSRSEMNVSTLELGDSALYLCASSLEGPAGGTQYFGPGTRLTVL.

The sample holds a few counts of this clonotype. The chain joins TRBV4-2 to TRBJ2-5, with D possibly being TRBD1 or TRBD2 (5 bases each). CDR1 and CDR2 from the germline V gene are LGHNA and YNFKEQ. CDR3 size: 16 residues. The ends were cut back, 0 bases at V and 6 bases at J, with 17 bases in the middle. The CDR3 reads CASSQDKLGPGKTQYF. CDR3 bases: TGTGCCAGCAGCCAAGATAAGTTGGGACCTGGAAAGACCCAGTACTTC.

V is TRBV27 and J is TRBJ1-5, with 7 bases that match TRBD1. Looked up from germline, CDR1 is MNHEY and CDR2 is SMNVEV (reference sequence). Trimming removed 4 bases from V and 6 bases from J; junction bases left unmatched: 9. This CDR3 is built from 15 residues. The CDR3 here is CASSSQGLYGQPQHF. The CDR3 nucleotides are TGTGCCAGCAGTTCACAGGGGTTGTATGGTCAGCCCCAGCATTTT.

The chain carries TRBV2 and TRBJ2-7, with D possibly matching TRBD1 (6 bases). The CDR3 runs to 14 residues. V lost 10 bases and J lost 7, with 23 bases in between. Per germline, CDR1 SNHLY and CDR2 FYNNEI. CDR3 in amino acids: CATQANRWDNEQYF. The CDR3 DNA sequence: TGTGCCACTCAGGCTAACCGATGGGACAATGAGCAGTACTTC.

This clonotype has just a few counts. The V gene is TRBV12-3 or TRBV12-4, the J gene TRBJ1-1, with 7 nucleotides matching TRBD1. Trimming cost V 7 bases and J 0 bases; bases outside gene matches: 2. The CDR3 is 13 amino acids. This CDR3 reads CASTDRVNTEAFF. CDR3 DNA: TGTGCCAGCACCGACAGGGTGAACACTGAAGCTTTCTTT.

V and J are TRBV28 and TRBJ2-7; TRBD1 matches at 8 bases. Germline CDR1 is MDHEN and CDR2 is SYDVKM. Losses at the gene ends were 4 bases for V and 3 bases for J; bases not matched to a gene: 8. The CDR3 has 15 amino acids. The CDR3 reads CASSWAGTGHYEQYF. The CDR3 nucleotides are TGTGCCAGCAGTTGGGCGGGGACAGGACACTACGAGCAGTACTTC.

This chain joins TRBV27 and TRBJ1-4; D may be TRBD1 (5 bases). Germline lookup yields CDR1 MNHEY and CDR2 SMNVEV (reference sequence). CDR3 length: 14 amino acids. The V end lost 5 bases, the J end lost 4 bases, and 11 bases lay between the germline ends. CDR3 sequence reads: CASSMTASNEKLFF. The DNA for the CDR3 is TGTGCCAGCAGTATGACAGCTAGTAATGAAAAACTGTTTTTT.

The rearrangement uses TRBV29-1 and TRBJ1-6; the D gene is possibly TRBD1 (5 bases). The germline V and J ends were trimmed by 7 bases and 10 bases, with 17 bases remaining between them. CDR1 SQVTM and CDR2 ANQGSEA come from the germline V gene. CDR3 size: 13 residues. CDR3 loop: CSAGDPNGSPLHF. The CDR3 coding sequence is TGCAGCGCGGGGGACCCGAACGGGTCACCCCTCCACTTT.

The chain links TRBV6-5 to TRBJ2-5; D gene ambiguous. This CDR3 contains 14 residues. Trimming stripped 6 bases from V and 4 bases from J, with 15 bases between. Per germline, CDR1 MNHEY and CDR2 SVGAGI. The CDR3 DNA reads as TGTGCCAGCAGCCCGCTTGGTTGGGCAGAGACCCAGTACTTC. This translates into CASSPLGWAETQYF.

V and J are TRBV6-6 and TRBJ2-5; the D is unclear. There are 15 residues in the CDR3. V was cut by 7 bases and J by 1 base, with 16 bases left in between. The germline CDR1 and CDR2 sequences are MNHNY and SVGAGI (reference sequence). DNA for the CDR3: TGTGCCAGCAACGAAGGTCGGGTGATCCAAGAGACCCAGTACTTC. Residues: CASNEGRVIQETQYF.

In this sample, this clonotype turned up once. CDR3 sequence: CASSQETRNYGYTF. CDR3 nucleotides: TGCGCCAGCAGCCAAGAAACACGGAACTATGGCTACACCTTC. The chain has TRBV4-3 and TRBJ1-2; D gene unclear. V dropped 0 bases and J dropped 2 bases, with 7 bases sitting between them. Germline V gene lookup returns CDR1 LGHNA and CDR2 YSLEER. This CDR3 spans 14 amino acids.

CDR3 DNA sequence: TGTGCCAGCAGCATAGACAGCTACAATCAGCCCCAGCATTTT. Protein product: CASSIDSYNQPQHF. V usage is TRBV7-9 and J usage is TRBJ1-5, with D perhaps matching TRBD1 (5 bases). Trimming removed 5 bases at V and 3 bases at J, with 11 bases between. Germline values: CDR1 SEHNR, CDR2 FQNEAQ (reference sequence). The CDR3 has 14 amino acids. The entire variable domain, with the rest obtained from reference TRBV7-9 and TRBJ1-5, is as follows: DTGVSQNPRHKITKRGQNVTFRCDPISEHNRLYWYRQTLGQGPEFLTYFQNEAQLEKSRLLSDRFSAERPKGSFSTLEIQRTEQGDSAMYLCASSIDSYNQPQHFGDGTRLSIL.

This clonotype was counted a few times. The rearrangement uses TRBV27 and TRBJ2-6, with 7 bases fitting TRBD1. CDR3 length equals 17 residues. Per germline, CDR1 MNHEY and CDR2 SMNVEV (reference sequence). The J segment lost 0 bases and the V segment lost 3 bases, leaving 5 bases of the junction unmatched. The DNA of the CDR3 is TGTGCCAGCAGTTTGGACAGGATAACCTCTGGGGCCAACGTCCTGACTTTC. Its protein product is CASSLDRITSGANVLTF.

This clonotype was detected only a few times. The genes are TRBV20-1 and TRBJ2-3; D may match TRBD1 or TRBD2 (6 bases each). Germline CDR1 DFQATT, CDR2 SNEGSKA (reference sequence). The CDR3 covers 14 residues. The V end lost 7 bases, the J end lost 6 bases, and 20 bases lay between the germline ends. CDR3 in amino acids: CSVRGAGTADTQYF. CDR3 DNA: TGCAGTGTGAGGGGGGCAGGGACCGCCGATACGCAGTATTTT.

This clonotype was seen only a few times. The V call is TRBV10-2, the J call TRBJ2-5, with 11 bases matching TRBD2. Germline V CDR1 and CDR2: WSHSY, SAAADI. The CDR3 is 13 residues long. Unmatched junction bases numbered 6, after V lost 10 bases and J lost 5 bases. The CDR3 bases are TGCGCCACCAAGACTAGCGGGGTGGAGACCCAGTACTTC. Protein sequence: CATKTSGVETQYF.

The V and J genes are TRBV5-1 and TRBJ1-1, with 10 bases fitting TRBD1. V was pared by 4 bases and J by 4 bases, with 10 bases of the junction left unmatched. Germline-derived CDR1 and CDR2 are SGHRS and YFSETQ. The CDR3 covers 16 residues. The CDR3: CASSRETGGSGTEAFF. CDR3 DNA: TGCGCCAGCAGCCGTGAGACAGGGGGCTCGGGCACTGAAGCTTTCTTT.

The CDR3 nucleotides read TGTGCCAGCAGCTCCTTCCCGGGACAGGGCTCCTACAATGAGCAGTTCTTC. Translation: CASSSFPGQGSYNEQFF. The chain has TRBV11-2 and TRBJ2-1; TRBD1 agrees at 9 bases. The CDR3 runs to 17 residues. V dropped 4 bases and J dropped 0; count of bases not matched to a gene: 7. Germline V CDR1 and CDR2: SGHAT, FQNNGV.

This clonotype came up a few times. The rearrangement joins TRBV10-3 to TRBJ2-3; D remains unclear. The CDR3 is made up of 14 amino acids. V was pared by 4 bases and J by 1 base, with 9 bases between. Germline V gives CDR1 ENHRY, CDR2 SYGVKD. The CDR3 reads CAISADTRTDTQYF. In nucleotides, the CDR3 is TGTGCCATCAGTGCAGACACCCGCACAGATACGCAGTATTTT.

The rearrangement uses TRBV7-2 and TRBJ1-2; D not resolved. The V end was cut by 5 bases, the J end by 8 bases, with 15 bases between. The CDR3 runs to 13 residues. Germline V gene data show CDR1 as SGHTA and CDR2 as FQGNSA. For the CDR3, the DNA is TGTGCCAGCAGCCGCCCCGGCCCCGGGGGCTACACCTTC. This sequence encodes CASSRPGPGGYTF.

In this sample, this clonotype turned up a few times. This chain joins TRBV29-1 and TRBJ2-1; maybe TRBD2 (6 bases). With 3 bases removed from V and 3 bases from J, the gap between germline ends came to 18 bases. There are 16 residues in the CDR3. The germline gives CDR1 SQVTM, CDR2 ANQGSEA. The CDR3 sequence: CSVDKGVGGDYNEQFF. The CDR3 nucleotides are TGCAGCGTTGACAAAGGGGTGGGGGGTGACTACAATGAGCAGTTCTTC.